This is a list of T cell receptor beta chains from one sample in a study of CD8 T cells in Susac syndrome. TCRdb processed the immunoSEQ multiplex PCR reads anew with MiXCR; each CDR3 protein has one entry. Of 400,000 to 550,000 distinct CDR3 sequences in the sample, around 85% are singletons; the top ten hold roughly 0.1%. Sequences were obtained from CD8+ T cells from PBMCs. These receptors were taken from a human donor with multiple sclerosis. Each CDR3 is given with its conserved first and last residue. D genes are given only for firm matches. The size entry is marked missing in some rows and otherwise reads once, few, many or a size class.

size: -
V: TRBV12-3/TRBV12-4
J: TRBJ2-1
D: -
DNA: TGTGCCAGCAGCAAGGCCCTTGAGCAGTTCTTC
CDR3: CASSKALEQFF

size: -
V: TRBV5-4
J: TRBJ2-5
D: -
DNA: TGTGCCAGCAGCCCTGGGGCGGGGGCGGAGACCCAGTACTTC
CDR3: CASSPGAGAETQYF

size: -
V: TRBV7-8
J: TRBJ1-1
D: TRBD1
DNA: TGTGCCAGCGCGGAGGGGGCGCGAACTGAAGCTTTCTTT
CDR3: CASAEGARTEAFF

size: once
V: TRBV4-2
J: TRBJ2-2
D: TRBD2
DNA: TGTGCCAGCAGCCAAGACCCAGCGGGGGTGAACACCGGGGAGCTGTTTTTT
CDR3: CASSQDPAGVNTGELFF

size: -
V: TRBV14
J: TRBJ2-1
D: TRBD2
DNA: TGTGCCAGCAGCCCCCCCTTGGCGGGGGTTTACAATGAGCAGTTCTTC
CDR3: CASSPPLAGVYNEQFF

size: -
V: TRBV6-2/TRBV6-3
J: TRBJ1-2
D: TRBD1
DNA: TGTGCCAGCAGTTACCAGGGGGCTAACTATGGCTACACCTTC
CDR3: CASSYQGANYGYTF

size: -
V: TRBV12-3/TRBV12-4
J: TRBJ1-1
D: -
DNA: TGTGCCAGCAGCCCCATTGAAGCTTTCTTT
CDR3: CASSPIEAFF

size: -
V: TRBV7-3
J: TRBJ1-2
D: -
DNA: TGTGCCAGCAGCACTGATGGGGGTTCAGACGGCTACACCTTC
CDR3: CASSTDGGSDGYTF

size: -
V: TRBV14
J: TRBJ2-7
D: TRBD2
DNA: TGTGCCAGCAGCCAAGATCAGGGACTAGCGGGAGACTTCTCCTACGAGCAGTACTTC
CDR3: CASSQDQGLAGDFSYEQYF

size: -
V: TRBV5-1
J: TRBJ1-4
D: -
DNA: TGCGCCAGCAGGGGGCGCGGGAATGAAAAACTGTTTTTT
CDR3: CASRGRGNEKLFF

size: -
V: TRBV29-1
J: TRBJ1-2
D: -
DNA: TGCAGCGTCCTCTACTCGATAGACAGGAGGTACTATGGCTACACCTTC
CDR3: CSVLYSIDRRYYGYTF

size: once
V: TRBV4-1
J: TRBJ2-7
D: -
DNA: TGCGCCAGCAGCCAAGTTGGCGGGAAACACTCCTACGAGCAGTACTTC
CDR3: CASSQVGGKHSYEQYF

size: -
V: TRBV19
J: TRBJ2-7
D: -
DNA: TGTGCCAGTAGTACCAGCGGAAGCTCCTACGAGCAGTACTTC
CDR3: CASSTSGSSYEQYF

size: -
V: TRBV20-1
J: TRBJ1-2
D: -
DNA: TGCAGTGCTGACGAGACAGGCCTTTTTAACTATGGCTACACCTTC
CDR3: CSADETGLFNYGYTF

size: once
V: TRBV30
J: TRBJ1-6
D: -
DNA: TGTGCCTTAGGCCTGGGCTCCTATAATTCACCCCTCCACTTT
CDR3: CALGLGSYNSPLHF

size: -
V: TRBV11-1
J: TRBJ2-5
D: TRBD2
DNA: TGTGCCAGCAGCTTAGTAAGAGCGGGAGTTCCACAAGAGACCCAGTACTTC
CDR3: CASSLVRAGVPQETQYF

size: -
V: TRBV29-1
J: TRBJ2-1
D: -
DNA: TGCAGCGTTGAAGTACCCACCTACAATGAGCAGTTCTTC
CDR3: CSVEVPTYNEQFF

size: -
V: TRBV6-4
J: TRBJ2-5
D: TRBD1
DNA: TGTGCCAGCAGCCGCGAACCCACAGGGGTAGAGACCCAGTACTTC
CDR3: CASSREPTGVETQYF

size: -
V: TRBV11-2
J: TRBJ2-7
D: -
DNA: TGTGCCAGCAGCTTAGTCAAGGGAAGTCCCTACGAGCAGTACTTC
CDR3: CASSLVKGSPYEQYF

size: -
V: TRBV7-9
J: TRBJ1-2
D: TRBD1
DNA: TGTGCCAGCAGCTTTATTGGCGGGACAGGGCATTTTGACTATGGCTACACCTTC
CDR3: CASSFIGGTGHFDYGYTF

size: -
V: TRBV27
J: TRBJ1-3
D: TRBD1
DNA: TGTGCCAGCAGTCCGGGACAGGGGGTTGGTTACACCATATATTTT
CDR3: CASSPGQGVGYTIYF

size: -
V: TRBV6-1
J: TRBJ1-1
D: TRBD1
DNA: TGTGCCAGCAGGTTAGGGACAGGGATGGGCACTGAAGCTTTCTTT
CDR3: CASRLGTGMGTEAFF

size: -
V: TRBV20-1
J: TRBJ2-3
D: TRBD2
DNA: TGCAGTGCTAGAGATATGGCGGGAGGGAGGAAAGATACGCAGTATTTT
CDR3: CSARDMAGGRKDTQYF

size: few
V: TRBV2
J: TRBJ2-7
D: -
DNA: TGTGCCAGCAGGAGGGACTACGAGCAGTACTTC
CDR3: CASRRDYEQYF

size: -
V: TRBV27
J: TRBJ2-7
D: -
DNA: TGTGCCAGCAGTTTGGCGACTCCTCATTCCTACGAGCAGTACTTC
CDR3: CASSLATPHSYEQYF

size: -
V: TRBV5-6
J: TRBJ1-5
D: -
DNA: TGTGCCAGCAGCCAAGAGGGTCGAGGGATTCATCAGCCCCAGCATTTT
CDR3: CASSQEGRGIHQPQHF

size: -
V: TRBV10-3
J: TRBJ1-2
D: TRBD1
DNA: TGTGCCATCAGCTCAGGGGACAGAGCTAACTATGGCTACACCTTC
CDR3: CAISSGDRANYGYTF

size: once
V: TRBV11-1
J: TRBJ2-2
D: TRBD2
DNA: TGTGCCAGCAGCTCCACCTTGGGACTAGCGGGGGGGCAGCACACCGGGGAGCTGTTTTTT
CDR3: CASSSTLGLAGGQHTGELFF

size: -
V: TRBV6-5
J: TRBJ1-4
D: TRBD1
DNA: TGTGCCAGCAGTCACTTGACAGGGGCTAATGAAAAACTGTTTTTT
CDR3: CASSHLTGANEKLFF

size: -
V: TRBV28
J: TRBJ1-1
D: -
DNA: TGTGCCAGCAGTACCCCCAGGGACGAGACTGAAGCTTTCTTT
CDR3: CASSTPRDETEAFF

size: -
V: TRBV12-5
J: TRBJ2-3
D: TRBD1
DNA: TGTGCTAGTGGCCCCGGGGACAGGGCACGAGATACGCAGTATTTT
CDR3: CASGPGDRARDTQYF

size: once
V: TRBV5-4
J: TRBJ2-3
D: -
DNA: TGTGCCAGCACCTCAATGATTTCTTCAGCAAGGGGCACAGATACGCAGTATTTT
CDR3: CASTSMISSARGTDTQYF

size: -
V: TRBV5-1
J: TRBJ1-1
D: -
DNA: TGCGCCAGCAGCTCCCGGGGGAACACTGAAGCTTTCTTT
CDR3: CASSSRGNTEAFF

size: -
V: TRBV2
J: TRBJ1-5
D: -
DNA: TGTGCCAGCAGTGAAGTCGGGGGGCATAATCAGCCCCAGCATTTT
CDR3: CASSEVGGHNQPQHF

size: once
V: TRBV5-6
J: TRBJ1-2
D: TRBD1
DNA: TGTGCCAGCAGCTCGTGGACAGGGGAAGGCTACACCTTC
CDR3: CASSSWTGEGYTF

size: once
V: TRBV7-6
J: TRBJ1-4
D: -
DNA: TGTGCCAGCAGCTTGGTCGGGGGGCAACTGTTTTTT
CDR3: CASSLVGGQLFF

size: -
V: TRBV29-1
J: TRBJ2-1
D: TRBD2
DNA: TGCAGCATACCCGGACTAGCGGGCAGTGAGCAGTTCTTC
CDR3: CSIPGLAGSEQFF

size: -
V: TRBV3-1
J: TRBJ1-2
D: -
DNA: TGTGCCAGCAGCCAAGATCTGGATTGGCAGGGCTATGGCTACACCTTC
CDR3: CASSQDLDWQGYGYTF

size: once
V: TRBV10-2
J: TRBJ2-7
D: TRBD2
DNA: TGCGCCAGCACCGGACTAGTTAGCTACGAGCAGTACTTC
CDR3: CASTGLVSYEQYF

size: -
V: TRBV3-1
J: TRBJ2-5
D: -
DNA: TGTGCCAGCAGCCATACCCGGACCAGCCAAGAGACCCAGTACTTC
CDR3: CASSHTRTSQETQYF

size: -
V: TRBV12-3/TRBV12-4
J: TRBJ1-1
D: -
DNA: TGTGCTACACTTAGTACAGCACGGTTCACTGAAGCTTTCTTT
CDR3: CATLSTARFTEAFF